Presented here are 7 T cell receptor beta chains from one specimen sequenced in a study of blood T cell repertoires in COVID-19. This table comes from immunoSEQ multiplex PCR, and its TCRdb copy is limited to in-frame clones, with some not included. Seen here are about 250,000 clones, less than 90% observed once, and the top ten hold 3%. Sequencing used PBMCs or T cells enriched from blood (not recorded which). These receptors all come from a woman in her fifties or sixties who had recovered from COVID-19.

The rearrangement links TRBV10-2 to TRBJ1-2, with D unresolved. Trimming pared 6 bases from V and 1 base from J, leaving 6 bases between. This CDR3 has 12 amino acids. Looked up from germline, CDR1 is WSHSY and CDR2 is SAAADI. CDR3 sequence (DNA): TGCGCCAGCAGGTCAGATAACTATGGCTACACCTTC. Translation gives CASRSDNYGYTF.

The V gene is TRBV6-5, the J gene TRBJ2-3; a possible D gene is TRBD2 (6 bases). Trimming took off 3 bases at V and 1 base at J, with 8 bases between the two ends. Germline V gene sequence: CDR1 MNHEY, CDR2 SVGAGI. This CDR3 spans 14 amino acids. The CDR3 DNA follows: TGTGCCAGCAGTTATGGAGGGGGCACAGATACGCAGTATTTT. The encoded protein is CASSYGGGTDTQYF.

The J gene is TRBJ2-7, the V gene TRBV25-1; D is unclear. V gave up 4 bases and J gave up 6 bases, with 4 bases separating them. The CDR3 contains 10 residues. Germline CDR1 and CDR2: MGHDK and SYGVNS. The CDR3 nucleotides are TGTGCCAGCAGTGCTACCGAGCAGTACTTC. Its protein product is CASSATEQYF.

J is TRBJ1-3 and V is TRBV28; D remains unclear. Germline CDR1 and CDR2: MDHEN and SYDVKM. V dropped 5 bases and J dropped 9 bases, with 17 bases sitting between them. CDR3 length: 14 residues. CDR3 region: CASSITGLVSTIYF. The CDR3 DNA reads TGTGCCAGCAGTATCACTGGACTCGTCAGCACCATATATTTT.

The V and J genes are TRBV9 and TRBJ2-3; perhaps TRBD1 as D (6 bases). The CDR3 is 16 residues long. Germline V gives CDR1 SGDLS, CDR2 YYNGEE. V lost 4 bases to trimming and J lost 0 bases, with 15 bases between them. CDR3 DNA sequence: TGTGCCAGCAGCAGTTCCGGGACAAAGAGCACAGATACGCAGTATTTT. Its protein is CASSSSGTKSTDTQYF.

The chain combines TRBV6-5 with TRBJ1-2, with a possible D match to TRBD1 (5 bases). Trimming cost V 6 bases and J 4 bases, with 12 bases left between them. Germline lookup yields CDR1 MNHEY and CDR2 SVGAGI. The CDR3 extends over 13 amino acids. CDR3 protein: CASRAPGIYGYTF. CDR3 nucleotide sequence: TGTGCCAGCAGGGCCCCAGGGATCTATGGCTACACCTTC.

J is TRBJ1-6 and V is TRBV27; possibly TRBD1 for D (5 bases). This CDR3 spans 15 amino acids. The V gene's germline CDR1 is MNHEY and CDR2 SMNVEV (reference sequence). V lost 6 bases, J lost 10 bases, and 19 bases lay in between. The CDR3: CASRPGAAQGSPLHF. DNA of the CDR3: TGTGCCAGCAGACCTGGGGCAGCGCAAGGGTCACCCCTCCACTTT.